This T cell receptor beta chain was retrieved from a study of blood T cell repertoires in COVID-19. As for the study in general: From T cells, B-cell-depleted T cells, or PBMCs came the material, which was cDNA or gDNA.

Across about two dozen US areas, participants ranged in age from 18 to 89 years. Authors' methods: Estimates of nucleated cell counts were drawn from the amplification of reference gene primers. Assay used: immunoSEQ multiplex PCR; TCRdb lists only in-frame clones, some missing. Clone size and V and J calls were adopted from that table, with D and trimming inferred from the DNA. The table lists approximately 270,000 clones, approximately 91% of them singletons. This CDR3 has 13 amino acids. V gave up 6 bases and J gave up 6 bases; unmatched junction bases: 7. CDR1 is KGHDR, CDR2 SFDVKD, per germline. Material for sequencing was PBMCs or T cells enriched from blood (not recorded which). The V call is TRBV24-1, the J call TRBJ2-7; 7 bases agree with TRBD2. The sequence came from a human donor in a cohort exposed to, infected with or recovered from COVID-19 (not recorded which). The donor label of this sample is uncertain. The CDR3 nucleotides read TGTGCCACCAGTAAATCGGGGGGTTCCGAGCAGTACTTC. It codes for CATSKSGGSEQYF.